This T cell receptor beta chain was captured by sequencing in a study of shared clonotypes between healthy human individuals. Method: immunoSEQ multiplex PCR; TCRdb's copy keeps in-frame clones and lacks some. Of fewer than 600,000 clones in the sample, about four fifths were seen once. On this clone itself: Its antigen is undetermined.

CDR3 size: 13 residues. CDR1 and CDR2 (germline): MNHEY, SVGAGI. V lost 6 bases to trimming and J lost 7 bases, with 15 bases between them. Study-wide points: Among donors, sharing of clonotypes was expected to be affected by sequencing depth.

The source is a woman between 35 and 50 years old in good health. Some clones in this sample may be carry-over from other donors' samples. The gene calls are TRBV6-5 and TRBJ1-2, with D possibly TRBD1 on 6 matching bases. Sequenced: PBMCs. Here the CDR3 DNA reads TGTGCCAGCAGCACGGACAGCATGGGTGGCTACACCTTC. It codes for CASSTDSMGGYTF.